The source of this T cell receptor (beta chain) is a study of blood T cell repertoires in COVID-19. Germline CDR1 is SGHNT and CDR2 is YYREEE (reference sequence). With 5 bases clipped from V and 0 bases from J, the junction kept 7 bases outside the gene matches. This CDR3 is built from 16 residues. Recruitment covered roughly 22 US areas and drew participants whose ages spanned roughly 18 to 90 years. Original methodology: Cell counts per sample came from amplifying reference gene primers. Method: immunoSEQ multiplex PCR; TCRdb's copy keeps in-frame clones and lacks some. D and trimming were read from the DNA, whereas the V and J calls and clone size are those reported in that table. The data show approximately 240,000 clones, about 90% seen once.

This chain uses TRBV5-4 with TRBJ2-2; TRBD1 matches 7 bases. This clonotype was sampled from a woman aged 18-29 years who had recovered from COVID-19. The sample was PBMCs or T cells enriched from blood (not recorded which). CDR3 protein: CASSPAGTANTGELFF. CDR3 sequence (DNA): TGTGCCAGCAGTCCGGCCGGGACAGCGAACACCGGGGAGCTGTTTTTT.